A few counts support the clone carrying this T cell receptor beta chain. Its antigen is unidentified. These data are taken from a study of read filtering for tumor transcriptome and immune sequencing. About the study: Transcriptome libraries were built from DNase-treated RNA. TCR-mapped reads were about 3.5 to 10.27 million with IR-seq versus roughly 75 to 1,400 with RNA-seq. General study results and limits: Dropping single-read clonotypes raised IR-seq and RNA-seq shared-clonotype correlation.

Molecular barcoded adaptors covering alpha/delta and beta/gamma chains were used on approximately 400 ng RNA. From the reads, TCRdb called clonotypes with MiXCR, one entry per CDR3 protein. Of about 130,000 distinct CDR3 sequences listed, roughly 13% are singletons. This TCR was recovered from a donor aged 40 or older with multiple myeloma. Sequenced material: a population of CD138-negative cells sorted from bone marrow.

The CDR3 DNA reads as TGTGCCAGTAGTTTGGGGCAGGGGCGCCGAAACACCATATATTTT. The encoded protein is CASSLGQGRRNTIYF. This sequence joins TRBV19 and TRBJ1-3; maybe TRBD1 (6 bases). CDR1 and CDR2 from the germline V gene are LNHDA and SQIVND (reference sequence). V shed 5 bases and J shed 5 bases, with 16 bases lying between them. This CDR3 has 15 residues.